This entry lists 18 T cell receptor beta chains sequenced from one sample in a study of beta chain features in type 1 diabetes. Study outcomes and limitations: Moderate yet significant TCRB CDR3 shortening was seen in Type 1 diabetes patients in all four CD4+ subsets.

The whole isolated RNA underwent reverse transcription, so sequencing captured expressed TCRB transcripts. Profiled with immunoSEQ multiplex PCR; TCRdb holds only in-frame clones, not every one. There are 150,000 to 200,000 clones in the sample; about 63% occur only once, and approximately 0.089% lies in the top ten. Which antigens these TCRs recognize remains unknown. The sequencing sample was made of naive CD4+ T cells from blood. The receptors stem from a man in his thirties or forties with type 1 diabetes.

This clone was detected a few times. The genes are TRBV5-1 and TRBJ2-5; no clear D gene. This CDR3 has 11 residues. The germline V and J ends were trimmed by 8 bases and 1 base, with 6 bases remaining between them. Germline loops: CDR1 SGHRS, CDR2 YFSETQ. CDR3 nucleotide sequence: TGCGCCAGTACCCTCCAAGAGACCCAGTACTTC. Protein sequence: CASTLQETQYF. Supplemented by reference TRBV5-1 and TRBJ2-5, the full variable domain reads KAGVTQTPRYLIKTRGQQVTLSCSPISGHRSVSWYQQTPGQGLQFLFEYFSETQRNKGNFPGRFSGRQFSNSRSEMNVSTLELGDSALYLCASTLQETQYFGPGTRLLVL.

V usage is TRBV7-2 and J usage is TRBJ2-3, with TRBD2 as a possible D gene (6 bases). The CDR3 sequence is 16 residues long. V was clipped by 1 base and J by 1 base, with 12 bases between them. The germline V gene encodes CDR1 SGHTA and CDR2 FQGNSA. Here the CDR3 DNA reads TGTGCCAGCAGCTTAGGTAATAGCGGAGGCACAGATACGCAGTATTTT. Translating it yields CASSLGNSGGTDTQYF.

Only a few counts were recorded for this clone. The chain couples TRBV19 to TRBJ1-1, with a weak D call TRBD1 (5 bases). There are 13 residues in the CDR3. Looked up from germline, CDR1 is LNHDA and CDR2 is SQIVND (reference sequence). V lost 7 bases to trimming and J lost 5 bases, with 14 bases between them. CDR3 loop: CASNGGQVTEAFF. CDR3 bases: TGTGCCAGTAATGGGGGTCAGGTGACTGAAGCTTTCTTT.

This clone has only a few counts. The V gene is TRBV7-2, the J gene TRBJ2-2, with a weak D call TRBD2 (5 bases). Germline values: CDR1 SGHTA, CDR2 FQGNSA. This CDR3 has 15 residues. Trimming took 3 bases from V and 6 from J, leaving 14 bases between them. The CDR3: CASSLSTGSAGELFF. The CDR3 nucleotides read TGTGCCAGCAGCTTGAGCACGGGGTCGGCCGGGGAGCTGTTTTTT.

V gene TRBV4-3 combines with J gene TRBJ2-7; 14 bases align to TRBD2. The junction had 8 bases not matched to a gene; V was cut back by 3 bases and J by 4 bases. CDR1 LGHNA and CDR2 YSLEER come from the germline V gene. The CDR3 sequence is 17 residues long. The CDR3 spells CASSQGLAGATGYEQYF. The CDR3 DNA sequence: TGCGCCAGCAGCCAGGGACTAGCGGGAGCCACTGGATACGAGCAGTACTTC.

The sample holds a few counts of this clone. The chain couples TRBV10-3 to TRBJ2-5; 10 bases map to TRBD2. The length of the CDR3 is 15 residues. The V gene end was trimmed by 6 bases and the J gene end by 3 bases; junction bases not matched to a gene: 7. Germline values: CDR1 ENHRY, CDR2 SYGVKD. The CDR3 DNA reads TGTGCCATCAGCGATCTAGCGGGAGCTGAAGAGACCCAGTACTTC. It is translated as CAISDLAGAEETQYF.

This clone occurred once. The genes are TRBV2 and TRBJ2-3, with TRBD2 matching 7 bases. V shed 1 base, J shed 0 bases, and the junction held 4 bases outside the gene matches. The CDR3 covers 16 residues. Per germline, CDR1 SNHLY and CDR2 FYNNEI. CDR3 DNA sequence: TGTGCCAGCAGTGAAGGGACTAGTAGGAGCACAGATACGCAGTATTTT. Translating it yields CASSEGTSRSTDTQYF.

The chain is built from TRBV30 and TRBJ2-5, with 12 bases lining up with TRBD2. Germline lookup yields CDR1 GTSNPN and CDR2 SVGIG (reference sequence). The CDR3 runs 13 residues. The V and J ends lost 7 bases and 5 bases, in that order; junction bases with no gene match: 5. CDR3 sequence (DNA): TGTGCCTTAGGACTAGCGGGGTACGAGACCCAGTACTTC. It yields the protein CALGLAGYETQYF.

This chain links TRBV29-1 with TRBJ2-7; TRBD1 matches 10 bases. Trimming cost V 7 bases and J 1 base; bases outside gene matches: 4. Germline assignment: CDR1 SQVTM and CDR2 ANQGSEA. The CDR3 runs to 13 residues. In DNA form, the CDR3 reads TGCAGCGCCGGACAGGGGGATTCCTACGAGCAGTACTTC. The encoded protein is CSAGQGDSYEQYF.

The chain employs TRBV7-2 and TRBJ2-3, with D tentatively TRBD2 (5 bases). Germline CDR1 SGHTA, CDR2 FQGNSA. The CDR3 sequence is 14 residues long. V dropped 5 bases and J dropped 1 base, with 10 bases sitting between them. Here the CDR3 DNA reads TGTGCCAGCAGCCCATCCGGGGGCACAGATACGCAGTATTTT. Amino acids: CASSPSGGTDTQYF.

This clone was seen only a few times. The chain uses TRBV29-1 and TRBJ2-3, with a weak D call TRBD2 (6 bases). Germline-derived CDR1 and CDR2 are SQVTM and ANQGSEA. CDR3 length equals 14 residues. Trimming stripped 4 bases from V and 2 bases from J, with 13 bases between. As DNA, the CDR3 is TGCAGCGTTGGGCTAGCGATTCACACAGATACGCAGTATTTT. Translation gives CSVGLAIHTDTQYF.

The CDR3: CASSHIEPGELFF. The DNA of the CDR3 is TGTGCCAGCAGCCATATAGAGCCCGGGGAGCTGTTTTTT. J is TRBJ2-2 and V is TRBV7-9; D ambiguous. The germline gives CDR1 SEHNR, CDR2 FQNEAQ (reference sequence). The CDR3 length is 13 residues. The ends were cut back, 5 bases at V and 6 bases at J, with 10 bases in the middle.

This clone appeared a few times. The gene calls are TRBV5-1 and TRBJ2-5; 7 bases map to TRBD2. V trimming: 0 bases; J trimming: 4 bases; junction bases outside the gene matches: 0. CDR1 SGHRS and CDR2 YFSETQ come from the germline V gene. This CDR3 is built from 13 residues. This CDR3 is CASSLAGGETQYF. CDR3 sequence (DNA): TGCGCCAGCAGCTTGGCGGGGGGAGAGACCCAGTACTTC.

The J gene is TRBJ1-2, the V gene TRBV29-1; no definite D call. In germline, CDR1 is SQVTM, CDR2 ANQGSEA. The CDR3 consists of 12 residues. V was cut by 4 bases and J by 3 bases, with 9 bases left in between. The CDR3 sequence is CSVGDLDYGYTF. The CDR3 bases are TGCAGCGTTGGAGACCTAGACTATGGCTACACCTTC. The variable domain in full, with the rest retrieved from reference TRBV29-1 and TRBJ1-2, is SAVISQKPSRDICQRGTSLTIQCQVDSQVTMMFWYRQQPGQSLTLIATANQGSEATYESGFVIDKFPISRPNLTFSTLTVSNMSPEDSSIYLCSVGDLDYGYTFGSGTRLTVV.

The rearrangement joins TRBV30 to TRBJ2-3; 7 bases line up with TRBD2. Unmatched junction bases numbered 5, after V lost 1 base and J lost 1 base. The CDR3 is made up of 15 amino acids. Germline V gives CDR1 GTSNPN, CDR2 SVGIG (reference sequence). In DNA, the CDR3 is TGTGCCTGGAGTGACTGGGCGGGGGGCACAGATACGCAGTATTTT. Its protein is CAWSDWAGGTDTQYF.

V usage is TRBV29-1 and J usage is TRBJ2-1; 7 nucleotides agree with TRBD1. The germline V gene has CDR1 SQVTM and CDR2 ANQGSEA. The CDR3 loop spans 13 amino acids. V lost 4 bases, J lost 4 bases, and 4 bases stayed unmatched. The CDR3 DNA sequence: TGCAGCGTTGCAGGGGGACCTTACAATGAGCAGTTCTTC. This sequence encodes CSVAGGPYNEQFF.

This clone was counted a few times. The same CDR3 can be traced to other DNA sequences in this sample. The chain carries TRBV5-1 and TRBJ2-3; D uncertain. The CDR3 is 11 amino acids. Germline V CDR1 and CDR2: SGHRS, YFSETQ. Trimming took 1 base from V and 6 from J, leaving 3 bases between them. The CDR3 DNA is TGCGCCAGCAGCTTGAGTGATACGCAGTATTTT. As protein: CASSLSDTQYF.

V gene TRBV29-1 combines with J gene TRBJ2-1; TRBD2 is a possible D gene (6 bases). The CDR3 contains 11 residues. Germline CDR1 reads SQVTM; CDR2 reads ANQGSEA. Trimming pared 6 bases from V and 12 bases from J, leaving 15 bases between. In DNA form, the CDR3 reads TGCAGCGTACAACGTGGGACTTCGCAGTTCTTC. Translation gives CSVQRGTSQFF.